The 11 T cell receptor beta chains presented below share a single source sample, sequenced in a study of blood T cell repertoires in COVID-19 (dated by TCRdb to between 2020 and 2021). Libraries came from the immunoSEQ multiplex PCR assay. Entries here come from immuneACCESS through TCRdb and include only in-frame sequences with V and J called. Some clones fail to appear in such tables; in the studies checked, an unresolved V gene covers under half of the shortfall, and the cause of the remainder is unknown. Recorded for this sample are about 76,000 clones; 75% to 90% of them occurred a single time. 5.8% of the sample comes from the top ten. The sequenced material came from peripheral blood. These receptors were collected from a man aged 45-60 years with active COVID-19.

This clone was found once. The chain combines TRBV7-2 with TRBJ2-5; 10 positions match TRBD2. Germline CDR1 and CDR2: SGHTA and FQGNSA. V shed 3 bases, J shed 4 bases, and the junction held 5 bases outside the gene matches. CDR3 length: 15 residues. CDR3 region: CASSLSGGAPETQYF. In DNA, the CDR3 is TGTGCCAGCAGCTTGAGCGGGGGGGCCCCAGAGACCCAGTACTTC.

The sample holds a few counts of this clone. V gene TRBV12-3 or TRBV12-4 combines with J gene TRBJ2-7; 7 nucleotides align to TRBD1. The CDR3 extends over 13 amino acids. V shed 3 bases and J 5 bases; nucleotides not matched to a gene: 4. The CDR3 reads CASSFRQGNEQYF. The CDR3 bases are TGTGCCAGCAGTTTCCGACAGGGTAACGAGCAGTACTTC.

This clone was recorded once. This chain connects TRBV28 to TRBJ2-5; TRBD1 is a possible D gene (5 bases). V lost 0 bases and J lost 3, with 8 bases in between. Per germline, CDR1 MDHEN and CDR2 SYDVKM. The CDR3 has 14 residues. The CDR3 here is CASSLWDTKETQYF. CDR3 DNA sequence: TGTGCCAGCAGTTTATGGGACACCAAAGAGACCCAGTACTTC.

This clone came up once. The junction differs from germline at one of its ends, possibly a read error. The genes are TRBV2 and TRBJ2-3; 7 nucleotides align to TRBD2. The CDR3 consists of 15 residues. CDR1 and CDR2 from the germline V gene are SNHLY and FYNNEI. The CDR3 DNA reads TGTGCCGGCAGTGTGGAGGGAGGGCCCACAGATACGCAGTATTTT. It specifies CAGSVEGGPTDTQYF.

The CDR3 DNA follows: TGTGCCAGCAGCTTCTTCAGTGAGCAGTTCTTC. This gives the protein CASSFFSEQFF. The chain recombines TRBV7-2 with TRBJ2-1; D call uncertain. Germline loops: CDR1 SGHTA, CDR2 FQGNSA. The CDR3 length is 11 residues. V lost 3 bases and J lost 9, with 6 bases in between.

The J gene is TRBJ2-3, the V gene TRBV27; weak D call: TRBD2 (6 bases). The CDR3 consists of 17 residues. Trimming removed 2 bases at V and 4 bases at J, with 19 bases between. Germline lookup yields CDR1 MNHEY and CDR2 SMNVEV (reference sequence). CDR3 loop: CASSLDAGLGPPDTQYF. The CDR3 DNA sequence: TGTGCCAGCAGTTTAGACGCGGGACTCGGACCGCCAGATACGCAGTATTTT.

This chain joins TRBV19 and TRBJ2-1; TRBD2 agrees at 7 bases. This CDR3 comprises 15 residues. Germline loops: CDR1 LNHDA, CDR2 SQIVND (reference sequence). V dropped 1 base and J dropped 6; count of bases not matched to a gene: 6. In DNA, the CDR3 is TGTGCCAGTAGTATAGTGGGGGGGATGGGCAATGAGCAGTTCTTC. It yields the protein CASSIVGGMGNEQFF.

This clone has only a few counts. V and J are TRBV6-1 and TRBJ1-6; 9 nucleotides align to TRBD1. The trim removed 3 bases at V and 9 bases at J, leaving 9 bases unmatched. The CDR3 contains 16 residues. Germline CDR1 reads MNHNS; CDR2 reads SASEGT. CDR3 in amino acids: CASSEGTGRGFSPLHF. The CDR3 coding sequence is TGTGCCAGCAGTGAGGGGACAGGGCGAGGTTTTTCACCCCTCCACTTT.

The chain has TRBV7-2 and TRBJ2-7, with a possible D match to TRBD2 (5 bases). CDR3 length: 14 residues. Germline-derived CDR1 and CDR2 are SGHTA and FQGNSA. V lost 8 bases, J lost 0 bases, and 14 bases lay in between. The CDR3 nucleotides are TGTGCCAGCCGGGCACTAGAAAGCTCCTACGAGCAGTACTTC. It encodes CASRALESSYEQYF. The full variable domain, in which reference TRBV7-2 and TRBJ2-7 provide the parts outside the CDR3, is GAGVSQSPSNKVTEKGKDVELRCDPISGHTALYWYRQSLGQGLEFLIYFQGNSAPDKSGLPSDRFSAERTGGSVSTLTIQRTQQEDSAVYLCASRALESSYEQYFGPGTRLTVT.

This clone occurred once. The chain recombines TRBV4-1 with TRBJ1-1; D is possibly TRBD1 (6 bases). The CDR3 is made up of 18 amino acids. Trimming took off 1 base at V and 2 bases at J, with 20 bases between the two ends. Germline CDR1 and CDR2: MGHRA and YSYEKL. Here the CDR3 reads CASSQGQRTVGINTEAFF. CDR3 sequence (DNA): TGCGCCAGCAGCCAAGGGCAAAGGACAGTTGGCATCAACACTGAAGCTTTCTTT.

The CDR3 is CASSRTGAINQPQHF. CDR3 coding DNA: TGTGCCAGCAGCCGAACAGGGGCCATCAATCAGCCCCAGCATTTT. This rearrangement joins TRBV5-5 to TRBJ1-5, with TRBD1 matching 7 bases. The V gene end was trimmed by 4 bases and the J gene end by 3 bases; junction bases not matched to a gene: 7. The CDR3 is 15 residues long. From germline, CDR1 is SGHKS and CDR2 YYEKEE (reference sequence).